This is a list of T cell receptor beta chains from one sample in a study of Ad26.COV2.S vaccination and SARS-CoV-2 variants. The repertoire was sequenced with immunoSEQ multiplex PCR; TCRdb's copy has only in-frame clones and lacks some. The data hold under 600,000 clones, with about 88% observed a single time. Sequences were derived from peripheral blood, sampled in a trial of Ad26.COV2.S vaccine versus placebo. Receptors originate from a person aged 18-65 years who received the Ad26.COV2.S COVID-19 vaccine or a placebo. Both conserved end residues are part of each CDR3. The order of the fields is V gene, CDR3 protein.

TRBV6-5,CASMWVQGSYEQYF
TRBV19,CATQPGQGYNEQFF
TRBV7-9,CASSLARFGEVPSYEQYF
TRBV3-1/TRBV3-2,CASSQDARVKTQYF
TRBV2,CASSEGLVGRELFF
TRBV19,CASSTAGTNSPLHF
TRBV25-1,CASRLTGRVTDTQYF
TRBV30,CAWSVQRGYEQYF
TRBV9,CASSVADSQETQYF
TRBV5-1,CASSLVGTNSPLHF
TRBV3-1/TRBV3-2,CASSQAPGLTYEQYF
TRBV7-9,CASSEPTGSGANVLTF
TRBV9,CASSVGGQGAYEQYF
TRBV5-8,CASSPGSASNTGELFF
TRBV2,CASSEGTGSYNSPLHF
TRBV7-9,CASSLLAGKDNEQFF
TRBV18,CASSDRVGTHQPQHF
TRBV19,CASSIEPQGRQPQHF
TRBV15,CATSTRHNTEAFF
TRBV18,CASSSTGVNTEAFF
TRBV6-9,CASTLNPGQERWNGYTF
TRBV28,CASSRSERVYEQYF
TRBV2,CASSRTSLKETQYF
TRBV19,CASRPTRDGNTEAFF
TRBV18,CASSPGTPMNTEAFF
TRBV10-1,CASSDPMVGTDTQYF
TRBV7-3,CASSLAGGAEAFF
TRBV29-1,CSVVRTGGETQYF
TRBV30,CAWSQGAGTGELFF
TRBV28,CASFRAGGSSNQPQHF
TRBV7-9,CASSLGGWTGGHYEQYF
TRBV6-5,CASRTGPTRPQHF
TRBV9,CASSPGGRGLNTEAFF
TRBV15,CATSRGWGLDGYTF
TRBV7-2,CASSFVPKETQYF
TRBV6-5,CASSSDRVTEAFF
TRBV5-4,CASSISGSLFF
TRBV20-1,CSARSVYYTF
TRBV3-1/TRBV3-2,CASSQDWVTGELFF
TRBV27,CASSGITGGYTF
TRBV18,CASSSTDGYGYTF
TRBV5-1,CASSLGVQNTEAFF
TRBV11-2,CASSLGLAGKETQYF
TRBV6-2/TRBV6-3,CASTPLDGYEQYF
TRBV11-2,CASSSPDSANYGYTF
TRBV29-1,CSVYDINYGYTF
TRBV5-8,CASSLGRGGTNEKLFF
TRBV24-1,CATGLAGGPSSYNEQFF
TRBV28,CASSSLNRPNSGNTIYF
TRBV19,CASSITGVDRGSGNTIYF
TRBV5-1,CASSFYDLNTEAFF
TRBV2,CASRRTGYEQYF
TRBV10-1,CASSAGTSGRAHGDTQYF
TRBV19,CASSIRTSGTETQYF
TRBV7-2,CASSHIAGDAQETQYF
TRBV5-5,CASSFGAGDTYEQYF
TRBV19,CASSSGGNSYEQYF
TRBV10-3,CAISETRVTYNEQFF
TRBV14,CASSPHITGGTEAFF